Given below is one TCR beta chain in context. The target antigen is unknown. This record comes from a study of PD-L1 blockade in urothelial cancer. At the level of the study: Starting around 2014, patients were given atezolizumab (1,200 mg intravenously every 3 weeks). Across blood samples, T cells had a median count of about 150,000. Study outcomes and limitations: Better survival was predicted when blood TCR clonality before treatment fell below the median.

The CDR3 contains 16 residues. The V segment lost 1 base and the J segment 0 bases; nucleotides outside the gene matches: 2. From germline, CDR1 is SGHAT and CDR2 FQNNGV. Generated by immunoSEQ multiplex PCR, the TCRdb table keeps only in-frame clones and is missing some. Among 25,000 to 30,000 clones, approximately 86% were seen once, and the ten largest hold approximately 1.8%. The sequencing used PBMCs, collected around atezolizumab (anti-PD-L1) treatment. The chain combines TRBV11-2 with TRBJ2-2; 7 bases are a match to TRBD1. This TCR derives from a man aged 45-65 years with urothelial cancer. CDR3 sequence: CASSLATGPNTGELFF. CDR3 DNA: TGTGCCAGCAGCTTAGCGACAGGGCCGAACACCGGGGAGCTGTTTTTT.